This T cell receptor (beta chain) was observed in a study of shared clonotypes between healthy human individuals. Looking at the study overall: The study used three CD4 naive, three CD4 memory, two CD8 naive and one CD8 memory plate per donor.

This CDR3 region has 14 residues. Germline V gives CDR1 MNHNS, CDR2 SASEGT. Trimming pared 7 bases from V and 3 bases from J, leaving 13 bases between. Assay execution took place at the deep level. TCRdb's copy holds only in-frame clones and misses some; the assay was immunoSEQ multiplex PCR. The table has around 1.6 million clones, roughly 98% seen once. The split of CD4+ cells yielded CD45RA+ naive and CD45RA-negative memory subsets. The chain joins TRBV6-1 to TRBJ1-5; tentatively, D is TRBD1 (5 bases). Sequencing was carried out using naive CD4+ T cells sorted from blood. Subset of the sample: CD45RA+ positively selected. The TCR originated in a man aged 25 to 40 in good health. The CDR3 sequence: CASTQDSPNQPQHF. CDR3 sequence (DNA): TGTGCCAGCACCCAAGACAGCCCCAATCAGCCCCAGCATTTT.